In this sample, the clone carrying this T cell receptor (beta chain) turned up many times. The antigen is undetermined. TCR beta CDR3 regions were amplified from RNA. Using the HTBI primer set, a first-round RT-PCR was run on the TCR CDR3. TCRdb re-called the multiplex PCR reads with MiXCR, one entry per CDR3 protein. The sample contains 380,000 or so distinct CDR3 sequences, roughly 14% of which appear only once. The CDR3 covers 15 residues. The germline V and J ends were trimmed by 0 bases and 0 bases, with 7 bases remaining between them. The germline V gene has CDR1 SGDLS and CDR2 YYNGEE. This sample is drawn from a study of T cells in Graves' hyperthyroidism and ophthalmopathy. Whole-study results and caveats: The model anticipated ophthalmopathy a median approximately 6.5 months pre-onset.

Material for sequencing was blood. This clonotype was obtained from a man under 40 with Graves' hyperthyroidism that later progressed to Graves' ophthalmopathy. This chain uses TRBV9 with TRBJ1-3, with D uncertain. The CDR3 sequence is CASSVGQSSGNTIYF. The CDR3, as DNA: TGTGCCAGCAGCGTAGGCCAGTCCTCTGGAAACACCATATATTTT.